This T cell receptor beta chain was recorded in a study of beta chain features in type 1 diabetes. General study points: Shortening that was moderate but significant affected the TCRB CDR3s of Type 1 diabetes patients in all four CD4+ subsets.

The V gene's germline CDR1 is MDHEN and CDR2 SYDVKM. V gave up 6 bases and J gave up 8 bases, with 13 bases separating them. This CDR3 is built from 13 residues. Heparinised blood was drawn once per donor, averaging roughly 120 mL. All of the isolated RNA was reverse transcribed, so expressed TCRB transcripts were sequenced. Method: immunoSEQ multiplex PCR; TCRdb's copy keeps in-frame clones and lacks some. The sample lists around 710,000 clones, around 12% occurring once. The table lists this clone with a few counts. The antigen is undetermined. The sequence was collected from a man aged 25 to 40 with type 1 diabetes. The chain recombines TRBV28 with TRBJ1-4, with unresolved D. The sample comprised naive CD4+ T cells from blood. CDR3 in DNA: TGTGCCAGCAGCCTCACAAGTCACGAAAAACTGTTTTTT. It encodes CASSLTSHEKLFF.